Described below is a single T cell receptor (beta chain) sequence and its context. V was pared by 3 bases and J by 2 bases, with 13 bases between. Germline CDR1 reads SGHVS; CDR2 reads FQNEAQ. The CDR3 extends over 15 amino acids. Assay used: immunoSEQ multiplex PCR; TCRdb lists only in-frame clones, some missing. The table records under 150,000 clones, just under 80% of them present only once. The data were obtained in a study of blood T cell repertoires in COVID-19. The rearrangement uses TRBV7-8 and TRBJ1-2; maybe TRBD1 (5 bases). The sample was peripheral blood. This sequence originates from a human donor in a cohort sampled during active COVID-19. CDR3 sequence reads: CASSFHSGGNYGYTF. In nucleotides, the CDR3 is TGTGCCAGCAGCTTTCATTCGGGGGGAAACTATGGCTACACCTTC. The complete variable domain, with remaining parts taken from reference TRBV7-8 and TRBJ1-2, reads GAGVSQSPRYKVAKRGQDVALRCDPISGHVSLFWYQQALGQGPEFLTYFQNEAQLDKSGLPSDRFFAERPEGSVSTLKIQRTQQEDSAVYLCASSFHSGGNYGYTFGSGTRLTVV.